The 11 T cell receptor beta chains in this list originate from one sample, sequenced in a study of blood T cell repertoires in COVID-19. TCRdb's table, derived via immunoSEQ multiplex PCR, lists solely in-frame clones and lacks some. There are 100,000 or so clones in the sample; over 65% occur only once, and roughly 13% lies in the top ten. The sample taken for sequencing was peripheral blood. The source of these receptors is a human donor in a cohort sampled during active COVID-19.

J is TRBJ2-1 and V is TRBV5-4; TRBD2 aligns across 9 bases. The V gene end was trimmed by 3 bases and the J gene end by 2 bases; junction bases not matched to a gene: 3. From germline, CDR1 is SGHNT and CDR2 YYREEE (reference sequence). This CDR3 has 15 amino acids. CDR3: CASSSGLATYNEQFF. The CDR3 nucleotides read TGTGCCAGCAGCTCCGGACTAGCGACCTACAATGAGCAGTTCTTC.

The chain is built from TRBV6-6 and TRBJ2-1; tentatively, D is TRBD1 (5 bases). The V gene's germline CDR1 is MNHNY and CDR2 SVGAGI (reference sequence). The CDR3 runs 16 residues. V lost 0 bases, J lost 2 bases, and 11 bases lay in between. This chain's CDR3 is CASSYSGVAAYNEQFF. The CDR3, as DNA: TGTGCCAGCAGTTACTCAGGGGTGGCGGCCTACAATGAGCAGTTCTTC.

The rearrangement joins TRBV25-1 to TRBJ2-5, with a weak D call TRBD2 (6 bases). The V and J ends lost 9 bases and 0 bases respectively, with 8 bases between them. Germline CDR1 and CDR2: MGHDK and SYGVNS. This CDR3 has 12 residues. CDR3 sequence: CASSGNQETQYF. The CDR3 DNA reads TGTGCCAGTAGCGGTAACCAAGAGACCCAGTACTTC.

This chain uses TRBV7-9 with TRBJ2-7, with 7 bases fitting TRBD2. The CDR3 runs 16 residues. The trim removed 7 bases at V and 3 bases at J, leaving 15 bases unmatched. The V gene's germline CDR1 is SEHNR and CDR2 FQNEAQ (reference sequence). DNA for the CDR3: TGTGCCAGCACCAATGGTGGACTAGACCCGATCTACGAGCAGTACTTC. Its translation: CASTNGGLDPIYEQYF.

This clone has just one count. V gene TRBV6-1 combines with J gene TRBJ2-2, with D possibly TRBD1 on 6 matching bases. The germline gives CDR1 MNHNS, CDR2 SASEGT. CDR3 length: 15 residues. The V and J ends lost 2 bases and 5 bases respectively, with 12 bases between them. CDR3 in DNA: TGTGCCAGCAGTGAACAGTTTCAGGGGACCGGGGAGCTGTTTTTT. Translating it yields CASSEQFQGTGELFF.

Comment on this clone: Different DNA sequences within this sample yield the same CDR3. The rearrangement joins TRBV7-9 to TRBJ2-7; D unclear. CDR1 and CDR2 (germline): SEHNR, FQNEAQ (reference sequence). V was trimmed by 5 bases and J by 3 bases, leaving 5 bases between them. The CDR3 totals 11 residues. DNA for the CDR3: TGTGCCAGCAGCCCGGGCTACGAGCAGTACTTC. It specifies CASSPGYEQYF.

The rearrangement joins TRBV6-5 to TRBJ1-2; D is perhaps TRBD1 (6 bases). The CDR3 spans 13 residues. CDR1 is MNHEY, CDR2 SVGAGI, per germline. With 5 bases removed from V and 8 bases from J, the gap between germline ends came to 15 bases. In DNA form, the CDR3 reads TGTGCCAGCAGTCGTAAACAGGGAGAAGGCTACACCTTC. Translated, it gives CASSRKQGEGYTF.

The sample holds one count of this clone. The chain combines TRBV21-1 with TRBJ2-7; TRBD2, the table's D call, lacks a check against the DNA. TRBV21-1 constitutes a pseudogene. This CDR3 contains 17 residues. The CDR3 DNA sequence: TGTGCCAGCAGCGCCCGCCCTCTAGCGGGAGGAGCGGTAGAGCAGTACTTC. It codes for CASSARPLAGGAVEQYF.

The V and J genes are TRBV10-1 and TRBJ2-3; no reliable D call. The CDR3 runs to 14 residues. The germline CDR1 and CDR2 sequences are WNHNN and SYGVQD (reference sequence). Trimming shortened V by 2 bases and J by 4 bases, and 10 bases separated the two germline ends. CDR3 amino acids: CASSEGGSADTQYF. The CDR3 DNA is TGCGCCAGCAGTGAGGGCGGCAGCGCAGATACGCAGTATTTT.

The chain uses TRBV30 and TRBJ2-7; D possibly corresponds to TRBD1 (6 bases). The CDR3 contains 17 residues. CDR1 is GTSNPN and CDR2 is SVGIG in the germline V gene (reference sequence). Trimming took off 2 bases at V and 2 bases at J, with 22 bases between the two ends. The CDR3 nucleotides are TGTGCCTGGAGTTCTACCAGGGGCCTCCTGGTTCCCTACGAGCAGTACTTC. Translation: CAWSSTRGLLVPYEQYF.

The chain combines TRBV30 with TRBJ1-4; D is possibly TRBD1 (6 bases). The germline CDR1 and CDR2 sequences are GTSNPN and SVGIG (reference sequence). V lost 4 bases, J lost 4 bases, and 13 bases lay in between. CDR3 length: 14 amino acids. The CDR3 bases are TGTGCCTGGAATCAGGGGACGAATAATGAAAAACTGTTTTTT. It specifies CAWNQGTNNEKLFF.